What follows are 24 T cell receptor beta chains derived from one specimen sequenced in a study of T-cell reconstitution after alpha-beta-depleted transplantation in children. The TCRbeta library incorporated unique molecular identifiers. Via MiXCR, TCRdb re-called the PCR reads, giving one row per CDR3 protein. Among some 500,000 distinct CDR3 sequences listed, approximately 20% were seen once. The sequences come from PBMCs from the stem cell graft donor, collected from the stem cell graft. These receptor sequences come from a human donor who donated a stem cell graft to a child with acute lymphoblastic leukemia.

The chain carries TRBV4-1 and TRBJ1-3, with a possible D match to TRBD1 (5 bases). The CDR3 covers 16 residues. Germline values: CDR1 MGHRA, CDR2 YSYEKL. The V end lost 0 bases, the J end lost 0 bases, and 9 bases lay between the germline ends. CDR3 in DNA: TGCGCCAGCAGCCAAGATTTGGGGCTCTCTGGAAACACCATATATTTT. This gives the protein CASSQDLGLSGNTIYF.

This chain connects TRBV10-2 to TRBJ2-7; D is possibly TRBD2 (6 bases). This CDR3 spans 13 amino acids. The germline CDR1 and CDR2 sequences are WSHSY and SAAADI. Trimming pared 6 bases from V and 2 bases from J, leaving 11 bases between. This chain's CDR3 is CASRTTSPYEQYF. The CDR3 bases are TGCGCCAGCAGGACCACTAGCCCCTACGAGCAGTACTTC.

This clonotype was recorded a few times. One junction end disagrees with the germline gene, perhaps due to a read error. The CDR3 spells CASSQDGSYSTVF. Written as DNA, the CDR3 is TGCGCCAGCAGCCAAGACGGTTCCTATAGTACCGTCTTC. V gene TRBV4-1 combines with J gene TRBJ2-7; D gene uncertain. This CDR3 has 13 amino acids. Germline CDR1 and CDR2: MGHRA and YSYEKL.

This clonotype showed up just a few times. The chain uses TRBV5-1 and TRBJ2-3, with unresolved D. The CDR3 sequence is 15 residues long. The germline gives CDR1 SGHRS, CDR2 YFSETQ. Trimming took off 2 bases at V and 2 bases at J, with 12 bases between the two ends. The CDR3 DNA reads as TGCGCCAGCAGCTTTACCGGAAGGGACACAGATACGCAGTATTTT. This codes for CASSFTGRDTDTQYF.

The rearrangement links TRBV28 to TRBJ2-1; 10 nucleotides align to TRBD2. Germline V gene data show CDR1 as MDHEN and CDR2 as SYDVKM. The CDR3 is 17 amino acids. The J segment lost 9 bases and the V segment lost 3 bases, leaving 14 bases of the junction unmatched. DNA for the CDR3: TGTGCCAGCAGTTTCCCCGAGGGGCTAGCGGGAGTCGGTGAGCAGTTCTTC. Protein: CASSFPEGLAGVGEQFF.

The chain couples TRBV4-1 to TRBJ2-1, with TRBD2 identical over 9 bases. CDR3 length: 16 residues. Unmatched junction bases numbered 3, after V lost 1 base and J lost 2 bases. The germline V gene has CDR1 MGHRA and CDR2 YSYEKL. The CDR3 loop is CASSQALAGAYNEQFF. Here the CDR3 DNA reads TGCGCCAGCAGCCAAGCGTTAGCGGGAGCCTACAATGAGCAGTTCTTC.

CDR3 sequence (DNA): TGTGCCAGCAGTTTGACTAGCGGGAGGGCCATAGGCGGCAATAGCTCCTACAATGAGCAGTTCTTC. As protein: CASSLTSGRAIGGNSSYNEQFF. J is TRBJ2-1 and V is TRBV12-3 or TRBV12-4, with 14 bases fitting TRBD2. This CDR3 is built from 22 residues. The ends lost 3 bases at V and 0 bases at J; junction bases unmatched: 16.

The rearrangement links TRBV5-1 to TRBJ1-5; TRBD1 is a possible D gene (5 bases). This CDR3 contains 14 residues. CDR1 and CDR2 from the germline V gene are SGHRS and YFSETQ. V was pared by 4 bases and J by 5 bases, with 13 bases between. In nucleotides, the CDR3 is TGCGCCAGCAGCCCGTGGGGGGAGGATCAGCCCCAGCATTTT. Its translation: CASSPWGEDQPQHF.

This clonotype was seen only a few times. V gene TRBV7-3 combines with J gene TRBJ2-2, with 15 bases matching TRBD2. Germline V gene data show CDR1 as SGHTA and CDR2 as FQGTGA. There are 18 residues in the CDR3. Unmatched junction bases numbered 11, after V lost 5 bases and J lost 7 bases. The CDR3 sequence is CASSLPGLAGGQGGELFF. CDR3 bases: TGTGCCAGCAGCCTCCCGGGACTAGCGGGAGGCCAGGGCGGGGAGCTGTTTTTT.

A few counts support this clonotype. The V call is TRBV29-1, the J call TRBJ1-1, with D maybe TRBD1 (5 bases). V was pared by 4 bases and J by 5 bases, with 11 bases between. The germline gives CDR1 SQVTM, CDR2 ANQGSEA. This CDR3 contains 12 residues. The CDR3 DNA follows: TGCAGCGTTGGGGGGGAGGGGACTGAAGCTTTCTTT. Amino acids: CSVGGEGTEAFF.

The table lists this clonotype with many counts. The CDR3 loop is CSSRTGSTDTQYF. The CDR3 DNA reads TGCAGCTCCAGGACAGGGAGCACAGATACGCAGTATTTT. The chain combines TRBV29-1 with TRBJ2-3; 8 positions agree with TRBD1. The CDR3 is made up of 13 amino acids. CDR1 and CDR2 from the germline V gene are SQVTM and ANQGSEA. V shed 8 bases and J 0 bases; nucleotides not matched to a gene: 4.

This clonotype was seen only a few times. This rearrangement joins TRBV27 to TRBJ2-7; unclear D gene. Trimming removed 0 bases from V and 0 bases from J, with 12 bases in between. The CDR3 loop spans 16 amino acids. The germline V gene encodes CDR1 MNHEY and CDR2 SMNVEV (reference sequence). This CDR3 is CASSLSASLPSYEQYF. The CDR3 nucleotides read TGTGCCAGCAGTTTATCGGCCTCTTTACCCTCCTACGAGCAGTACTTC.

This clonotype has only a few counts. The CDR3 loop is CASSLARIHTEAFF. CDR3 coding DNA: TGTGCCAGCAGTCTGGCCCGGATCCACACTGAAGCTTTCTTT. The chain uses TRBV6-2 or TRBV6-3 and TRBJ1-1; unclear D gene. V lost 5 bases and J lost 3, with 13 bases in between. Germline V gene sequence: CDR1 MNHEY, CDR2 SVGEGT. CDR3 length: 14 residues.

The rearrangement uses TRBV29-1 and TRBJ2-5; a possible D gene is TRBD1 (5 bases). The CDR3 runs 12 residues. Trimming took 5 bases from V and 1 from J, leaving 8 bases between them. In germline, CDR1 is SQVTM, CDR2 ANQGSEA. CDR3 protein: CSVSDIQETQYF. In nucleotides, the CDR3 is TGCAGCGTTTCGGACATCCAAGAGACCCAGTACTTC. The full variable domain, with the rest looked up from reference TRBV29-1 and TRBJ2-5, is SAVISQKPSRDICQRGTSLTIQCQVDSQVTMMFWYRQQPGQSLTLIATANQGSEATYESGFVIDKFPISRPNLTFSTLTVSNMSPEDSSIYLCSVSDIQETQYFGPGTRLLVL.

The chain couples TRBV5-1 to TRBJ2-6; TRBD1 might be the D (6 bases). Germline V gives CDR1 SGHRS, CDR2 YFSETQ. There are 16 residues in the CDR3. V was trimmed by 2 bases and J by 4 bases, leaving 13 bases between them. The CDR3 coding sequence is TGCGCCAGCAGCTTACAGGGCCCTGGGGGGGCCAACGTCCTGACTTTC. Protein sequence: CASSLQGPGGANVLTF.

This clonotype was seen more than once but under ten times. J is TRBJ1-5 and V is TRBV12-3 or TRBV12-4; TRBD1 matches 10 bases. Germline trimming cut 9 bases from V and 6 bases from J; bases unmatched to any gene: 11. The CDR3 contains 15 residues. As DNA, the CDR3 is TGTGCCAGACCACGGGGACAGGGGATTTGTCAGCCCCAGCATTTT. It encodes CARPRGQGICQPQHF.

The CDR3 DNA reads TGCGCCAGCAGCTTACAGACAGGGATGAACACTGAAGCTTTCTTT. As protein: CASSLQTGMNTEAFF. The chain uses TRBV5-1 and TRBJ1-1; 7 bases fit TRBD1. The CDR3 contains 15 residues. Unmatched junction bases numbered 4, after V lost 2 bases and J lost 0 bases. Germline V CDR1 and CDR2: SGHRS, YFSETQ.

The sample holds a few counts of this clonotype. This chain's CDR3 is CSVSRTETQYF. The DNA for the CDR3 is TGCAGCGTGAGTAGGACAGAGACCCAGTACTTC. V and J are TRBV29-1 and TRBJ2-5; D is undetermined. There are 11 residues in the CDR3. V was trimmed by 6 bases and J by 4 bases, leaving 9 bases between them. CDR1 SQVTM and CDR2 ANQGSEA come from the germline V gene.

There are a few counts of this clonotype. This rearrangement joins TRBV21-1 to TRBJ2-4; the listed D gene, TRBD1, was not tested against the DNA. TRBV21-1 represents a pseudogene. This CDR3 region has 18 residues. The CDR3 loop reads CASSTQGRRAGAKNIQYF. The CDR3 DNA sequence: TGTGCCAGCAGCACCCAGGGGAGGAGAGCGGGAGCCAAAAACATTCAGTACTTC.

This clonotype was found many times. J is TRBJ2-1 and V is TRBV10-2; D perhaps matches TRBD2 (6 bases). Trimming pared 0 bases from V and 7 bases from J, leaving 10 bases between. CDR1 and CDR2 from the germline V gene are WSHSY and SAAADI. The CDR3 runs 14 residues. The CDR3 sequence is CASSESLAPNEQFF. DNA of the CDR3: TGCGCCAGCAGTGAGTCACTAGCCCCAAATGAGCAGTTCTTC.

There are a few counts of this clonotype. The chain carries TRBV12-3 or TRBV12-4 and TRBJ1-2, with 10 bases matching TRBD1. J was trimmed by 8 bases and V by 4 bases; bases with no gene match: 7. This CDR3 has 14 residues. The CDR3, as DNA: TGTGCCAGCAGTTGGACAGGGGGAGGATGGGGCTACACCTTC. This gives the protein CASSWTGGGWGYTF.

The sample holds a few counts of this clonotype. The chain links TRBV7-2 to TRBJ1-5, with 9 bases matching TRBD1. Unmatched junction bases numbered 2, after V lost 1 base and J lost 4 bases. The CDR3 runs to 15 residues. Looked up from germline, CDR1 is SGHTA and CDR2 is FQGNSA. CDR3 residues: CASSLDRGRNQPQHF. The CDR3 nucleotides read TGTGCCAGCAGCTTAGACAGGGGGCGAAATCAGCCCCAGCATTTT.

This rearrangement joins TRBV12-3 or TRBV12-4 to TRBJ2-7, with 7 bases aligning to TRBD2. The CDR3 contains 11 residues. The ends lost 5 bases at V and 9 bases at J; junction bases unmatched: 4. As DNA, the CDR3 is TGTGCCAGCAGTAGCGGGGAAGGGCAGTACTTC. It is translated as CASSSGEGQYF.

This clonotype was seen a handful of times. The chain has TRBV27 and TRBJ2-1, with 12 bases identical to TRBD2. Germline lookup yields CDR1 MNHEY and CDR2 SMNVEV (reference sequence). V was clipped by 3 bases and J by 7 bases; unmatched bases: 7. The CDR3 length is 16 residues. The CDR3 nucleotides are TGTGCCAGCAGTTTTATGTCTAGCGGGAGGGATAATGAGCAGTTCTTC. Translated, it gives CASSFMSSGRDNEQFF.